Below, one T cell receptor beta chain is given with its context. Its antigen is unknown. Uncontrolled infection, other autoimmune disease, pregnancy or lactation led to exclusion. Diagnostic decisions used clinical symptoms, serum thyroxine and TRAb, thyroid ultrasound and orbital computed tomography. The CDR3 has 15 residues. V lost 2 bases, J lost 4 bases, and 2 bases stayed unmatched. Germline values: CDR1 SGHRS, CDR2 YFSETQ. This sample is part of a study of T cells in Graves' hyperthyroidism and ophthalmopathy. Overall study findings and caveats: Ophthalmopathy prediction by the model preceded onset by a median 6.5 months.

Using RNA transcripts as the source, TCR beta CDR3 regions were amplified. A first-round RT-PCR of the TCR CDR3 used the HTBI primer set. TCRdb itself ran the multiplex PCR reads through MiXCR, one entry per CDR3 protein. The sample lists 400,000 to 550,000 distinct CDR3 sequences; approximately 15% were seen once. The sequence came from a woman between 18 and 29 years old with Graves' hyperthyroidism. Material: blood. The V gene is TRBV5-1, the J gene TRBJ2-3; 12 nucleotides agree with TRBD2. The CDR3 bases are TGCGCCAGCAGCTTCCCTAGCGGGAGGGCAGATACGCAGTATTTT. This translates into CASSFPSGRADTQYF.